This TCR beta chain is drawn from a study of radiotherapy plus CTLA-4 blockade in lung cancer. Turning to the study itself: Patients showed objective responses in over 15% of cases, and disease control was achieved by around 30%.

Concerning this clone: Its matching antigen is unknown.

This table comes from immunoSEQ multiplex PCR, and its TCRdb copy is limited to in-frame clones, with some not included. The table records 2,500 to 3,500 clones, about four fifths of them present only once. General study results and limits: The study found tumor-derived TCR clones expanded in blood after radiotherapy plus ipilimumab. Early shifts in blood T cell clones, with interferon-beta, reportedly predicted response best.

V lost 5 bases and J 4 bases, leaving 15 bases between the germline ends. From germline, CDR1 is SGHTA and CDR2 FQGTGA. The CDR3 has 15 residues. Those patients who had chemo-refractory metastatic non-small-cell lung cancer were given focal radiation along with CTLA-4 blockade through ipilimumab. This TCR was sampled from a human donor with non-small cell lung cancer that progressed on radiotherapy plus ipilimumab. The specimen was tumor tissue, collected from a patient treated with radiotherapy plus ipilimumab. The J gene is TRBJ2-1, the V gene TRBV7-3; D perhaps matches TRBD2 (6 bases). The CDR3 nucleotides read TGTGCCAGCAGCGACCGGGGGAGGATTTACAATGAGCAGTTCTTC. Protein product: CASSDRGRIYNEQFF.